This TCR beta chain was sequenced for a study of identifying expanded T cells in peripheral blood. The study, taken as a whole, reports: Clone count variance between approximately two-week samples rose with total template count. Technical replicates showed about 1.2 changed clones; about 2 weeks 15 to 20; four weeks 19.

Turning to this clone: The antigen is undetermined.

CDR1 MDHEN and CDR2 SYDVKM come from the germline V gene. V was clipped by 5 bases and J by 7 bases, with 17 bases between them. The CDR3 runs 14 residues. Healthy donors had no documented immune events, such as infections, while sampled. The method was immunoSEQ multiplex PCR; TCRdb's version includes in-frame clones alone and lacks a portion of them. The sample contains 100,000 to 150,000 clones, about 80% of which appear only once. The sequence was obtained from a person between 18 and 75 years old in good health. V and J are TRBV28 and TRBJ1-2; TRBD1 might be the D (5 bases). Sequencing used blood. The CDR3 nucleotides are TGTGCCAGCAGTACGCCCCCCCAGACAGTTGGCTACACCTTC. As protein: CASSTPPQTVGYTF.